This T cell receptor beta chain was recorded in a study of CD4 T cells in relation to SARS-CoV-2 and coronaviruses. Study as a whole: PBMCs were cultured with antigen for approximately nine days before TCR beta sequencing. No peptide or an HIV-1 Nef peptide pool served as negative control.

Before the COVID-19 pandemic, during about 2010-2018, CD4+ T cells were taken from unexposed donors. After 10 to 11 days of culture, CD4+ T cells were isolated. Cells permitting, SARS-CoV-2 S/N and four cold-coronavirus spikes were tested on unexposed-donor CD4+ T cells. The CDR3 spans 16 residues. CDR1 and CDR2 (germline): MNHEY, SMNVEV (reference sequence). V was clipped by 5 bases and J by 4 bases, with 20 bases between them. In this sample, this clone turned up once. Its antigen remains unidentified. Sequenced by immunoSEQ multiplex PCR; TCRdb stores in-frame clones only, minus some. The table shows about 28,000 clones, with 70% to 80% occurring only once.

Sequenced: CD4+ T cells from PBMCs, cultured in vitro. The chain employs TRBV27 and TRBJ2-5, with TRBD1 as a possible D gene (5 bases). The origin of this receptor is a human donor in good health. In DNA form, the CDR3 reads TGTGCCAGCAGTCAAGGATCCCTGGGGCCAGGAGAGACCCAGTACTTC. Translated, it gives CASSQGSLGPGETQYF.